The 15 T cell receptor beta chains reported below all come from one sample, sequenced in a study of blood T cell repertoires in COVID-19. The method was immunoSEQ multiplex PCR; TCRdb's version includes in-frame clones alone and lacks a portion of them. The table includes around 42,000 clones, about 82% detected once. The sample taken for sequencing was peripheral blood. These receptors originate from an elderly man with active or convalescent COVID-19.

This CDR3 is CASSPPIGGIDTQYF. CDR3 coding DNA: TGTGCCAGCTCACCACCTATAGGAGGGATAGATACGCAGTATTTT. This chain uses TRBV18 with TRBJ2-3; a possible D gene is TRBD2 (6 bases). Germline CDR1 KGHSH, CDR2 LQKENI. This CDR3 region has 15 residues. Trimming pared 0 bases from V and 5 bases from J, leaving 12 bases between.

The table lists this clone with a few counts. The V gene is TRBV19, the J gene TRBJ1-1; 9 bases align to TRBD1. The CDR3 sequence is 15 residues long. The V gene end was trimmed by 5 bases and the J gene end by 6 bases; junction bases not matched to a gene: 10. Per the germline V gene, CDR1 is LNHDA and CDR2 is SQIVND (reference sequence). The CDR3 sequence: CASSEGTGTGPEAFF. CDR3 sequence (DNA): TGTGCCAGTAGTGAGGGGACAGGGACGGGACCTGAAGCTTTCTTT.

The chain employs TRBV2 and TRBJ1-1; 7 bases are a match to TRBD1. Germline V lookup: CDR1 SNHLY, CDR2 FYNNEI. The CDR3 totals 13 residues. V trimming: 10 bases; J trimming: 3 bases; junction bases outside the gene matches: 8. CDR3 in amino acids: CATRQGLDTEAFF. The CDR3 DNA reads as TGTGCCACCCGACAGGGACTCGACACTGAAGCTTTCTTT.

This clone was counted a single time. This chain uses TRBV10-3 with TRBJ2-3, with D perhaps matching TRBD2 (6 bases). The CDR3 sequence is 15 residues long. Germline V gene sequence: CDR1 ENHRY, CDR2 SYGVKD. The germline V and J ends were trimmed by 10 bases and 4 bases, with 21 bases remaining between them. CDR3 coding DNA: TGTGCCACGAAAGGGACTTATTCCGTGGCAGATACGCAGTATTTT. Amino acid sequence: CATKGTYSVADTQYF.

The gene calls are TRBV7-2 and TRBJ2-7, with TRBD2 identical over 7 bases. The CDR3 is 14 amino acids. V lost 3 bases, J lost 2 bases, and 4 bases stayed unmatched. Germline V gene data show CDR1 as SGHTA and CDR2 as FQGNSA. The CDR3 is CASSLLAAPYEQYF. The CDR3 DNA reads TGTGCCAGCAGCTTGCTAGCGGCCCCCTACGAGCAGTACTTC.

This chain uses TRBV5-4 with TRBJ1-1, with 10 positions matching TRBD1. With V trimmed by 4 bases and J by 4 bases, 4 bases remained unmatched. The CDR3 is made up of 14 amino acids. Germline V gene data show CDR1 as SGHNT and CDR2 as YYREEE (reference sequence). CDR3 loop: CASSRGQGSTEAFF. CDR3 sequence (DNA): TGTGCCAGCAGCCGGGGACAGGGGAGCACTGAAGCTTTCTTT.

The CDR3, as DNA: TGTGCCAGCAGCTTGAAAAGACAGGCCCGAGAGACCCAGTACTTC. Protein: CASSLKRQARETQYF. The rearrangement links TRBV5-4 to TRBJ2-5; tentatively, D is TRBD1 (6 bases). Germline V gene lookup returns CDR1 SGHNT and CDR2 YYREEE (reference sequence). The CDR3 is 15 residues long. The V and J ends lost 1 base and 4 bases respectively, with 14 bases between them.

V is TRBV28 and J is TRBJ2-5; D may be TRBD2 (7 bases). V lost 3 bases, J lost 5 bases, and 16 bases lay in between. Germline V lookup: CDR1 MDHEN, CDR2 SYDVKM. CDR3 length: 15 residues. The CDR3 protein is CASSLGGAGKETQYF. The CDR3 nucleotides are TGTGCCAGCAGTTTGGGGGGGGCGGGTAAGGAGACCCAGTACTTC.

This clone occurred a few times. This sequence joins TRBV7-9 and TRBJ1-5; a possible D gene is TRBD1 (6 bases). Germline V gene data show CDR1 as SEHNR and CDR2 as FQNEAQ (reference sequence). This CDR3 spans 15 amino acids. Trimming removed 5 bases at V and 7 bases at J, with 18 bases between. The CDR3: CASSTSNRVGQPQHF. The CDR3 region has the DNA TGTGCCAGCAGCACGTCAAACAGGGTAGGGCAGCCCCAGCATTTT. Variable domain in full (rest from reference TRBV7-9 and TRBJ1-5): DTGVSQNPRHKITKRGQNVTFRCDPISEHNRLYWYRQTLGQGPEFLTYFQNEAQLEKSRLLSDRFSAERPKGSFSTLEIQRTEQGDSAMYLCASSTSNRVGQPQHFGDGTRLSIL.

This clone appeared once. The V and J genes are TRBV12-3 or TRBV12-4 and TRBJ2-3; weak D call: TRBD2 (6 bases). V lost 6 bases to trimming and J lost 5 bases, with 6 bases between them. CDR3 size: 11 residues. CDR3 sequence reads: CASRGGDTQYF. The DNA of the CDR3 is TGTGCCAGCAGGGGGGGAGATACGCAGTATTTT.

This clone was seen a single time. This sequence joins TRBV6-6 and TRBJ2-1; TRBD2 agrees at 9 bases. V was clipped by 6 bases and J by 5 bases; unmatched bases: 8. The CDR3 is 15 residues long. The germline gives CDR1 MNHNY, CDR2 SVGAGI (reference sequence). As DNA, the CDR3 is TGTGCCAGCAGCCACGGGGTAGCGGGGGACAATGAGCAGTTCTTC. This encodes CASSHGVAGDNEQFF.

The V gene is TRBV2, the J gene TRBJ2-5; tentatively, D is TRBD2 (5 bases). V was clipped by 6 bases and J by 5 bases, with 16 bases between them. The V gene's germline CDR1 is SNHLY and CDR2 FYNNEI. The CDR3 covers 14 residues. For the CDR3, the DNA is TGTGCCAGCAGCCCGACGAGGGTTGGGGAGACCCAGTACTTC. This encodes CASSPTRVGETQYF.

The J gene is TRBJ2-1, the V gene TRBV7-8; D possibly corresponds to TRBD1 (6 bases). The V and J ends lost 2 bases and 1 base respectively, with 9 bases between them. The CDR3 covers 15 residues. Germline CDR1 SGHVS, CDR2 FQNEAQ. The CDR3 DNA sequence: TGTGCCAGCAGCTTAATGGGGGCGTCCTACAATGAGCAGTTCTTC. Translated, it gives CASSLMGASYNEQFF.

The rearrangement uses TRBV30 and TRBJ2-1; 9 bases are a match to TRBD2. In germline, CDR1 is GTSNPN, CDR2 SVGIG (reference sequence). Unmatched junction bases numbered 8, after V lost 0 bases and J lost 14 bases. The CDR3 length is 13 residues. CDR3 bases: TGTGCCTGGAGTGTAATCGAGCGGGGGGACAAGTTCTTC. Its protein product is CAWSVIERGDKFF.

This clone is medium-sized in the sample. As DNA, the CDR3 is TGTGCCAGCAGCTCACCGGTGACTAGCGGTACCTACAATGAGCAGTTCTTC. This gives the protein CASSSPVTSGTYNEQFF. V and J are TRBV7-9 and TRBJ2-1, with 9 nucleotides matching TRBD2. The trim removed 4 bases at V and 2 bases at J, leaving 9 bases unmatched. The CDR3 consists of 17 residues. Germline loops: CDR1 SEHNR, CDR2 FQNEAQ (reference sequence).